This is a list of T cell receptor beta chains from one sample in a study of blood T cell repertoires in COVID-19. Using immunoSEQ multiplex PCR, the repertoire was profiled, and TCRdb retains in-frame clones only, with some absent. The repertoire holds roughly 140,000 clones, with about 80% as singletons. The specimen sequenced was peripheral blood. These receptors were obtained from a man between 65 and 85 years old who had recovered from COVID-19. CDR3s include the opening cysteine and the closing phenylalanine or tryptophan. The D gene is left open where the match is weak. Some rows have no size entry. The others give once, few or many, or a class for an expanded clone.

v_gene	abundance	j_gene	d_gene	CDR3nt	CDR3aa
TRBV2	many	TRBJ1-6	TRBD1	TGTGCCAGCAGTGAGATGGACAGGGGAATTTATAATTCACCCCTCCACTTT	CASSEMDRGIYNSPLHF
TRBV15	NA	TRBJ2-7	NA	TGTGCCACCAGCTCCGGAGGGTCCTCCTACGAGCAGTACTTC	CATSSGGSSYEQYF
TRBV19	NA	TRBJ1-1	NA	TGTGCCAGTAGTATCGGGGGATACGACCCCGCTTTCTTT	CASSIGGYDPAFF
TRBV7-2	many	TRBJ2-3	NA	TGTGCCAGCAGCTCGACTAGTTCTGCAGATACGCAGTATTTT	CASSSTSSADTQYF
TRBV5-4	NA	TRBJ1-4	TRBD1	TGTGCCAGCAGCAGCAGGGGGAGGAATGAAAAACTGTTTTTT	CASSSRGRNEKLFF
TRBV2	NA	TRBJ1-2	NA	TGTGCCAGCAGTGAAGATCCAACAGGGAGACTTCATGGCTACACCTTC	CASSEDPTGRLHGYTF
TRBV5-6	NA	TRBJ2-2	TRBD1	TGTGCCAGCAGCTTGGTAGGGACAGCTTACACCGGGGAGCTGTTTTTT	CASSLVGTAYTGELFF
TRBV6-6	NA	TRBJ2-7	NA	TGTGCCAGCAGTTACTCCGAGGGAGACTACGAGCAGTACTTC	CASSYSEGDYEQYF
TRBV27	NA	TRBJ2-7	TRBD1	TGTGCCAGCAGTTCACCCGGACAGGGTCGGGGGGAGCAGTACTTC	CASSSPGQGRGEQYF
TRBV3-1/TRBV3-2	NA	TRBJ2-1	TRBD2	TGTGCCAGCAGCCAAAGGACTAGCGCTTTGAATGAGCAGTTCTTC	CASSQRTSALNEQFF
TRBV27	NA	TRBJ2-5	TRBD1	TGTGCCAGCAGTCCCTTCCGACAGGGAGAAGAGACCCAGTACTTC	CASSPFRQGEETQYF
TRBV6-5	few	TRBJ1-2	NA	TGTGCCAGCAGTTCCCTAGGACAGACGATTAACTATGGCTACACCTTC	CASSSLGQTINYGYTF
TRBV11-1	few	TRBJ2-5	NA	TGTGCCAGCAGCCAGGGGTTGGGGGAGACCCAGTACTTC	CASSQGLGETQYF
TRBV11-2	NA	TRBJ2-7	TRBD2	TGTGCCAGCAGCAAAGGGACTAGCGGCCAGGGGGGGCAGTACTTC	CASSKGTSGQGGQYF
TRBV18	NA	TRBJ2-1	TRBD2	TGTGCCAGCTCACCACCCGTGGCGGGAGGGTGGGAGCAGTTCTTC	CASSPPVAGGWEQFF
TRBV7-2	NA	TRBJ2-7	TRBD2	TGTGCCAGCAGTTCTACACCGACACCTTACGCGGGGGGACATTCTAAGTACTTC	CASSSTPTPYAGGHSKYF
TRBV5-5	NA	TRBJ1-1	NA	TGTGCCAGCAGCTTAACATACATGAACACTGAAGCTTTCTTT	CASSLTYMNTEAFF
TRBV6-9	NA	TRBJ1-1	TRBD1	TGTGCCAGCAGTTCGACAGGGGGAACTGAAGCTTTCTTT	CASSSTGGTEAFF
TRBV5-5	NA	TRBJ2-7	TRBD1	TGTGCCAGCAGCTTGCCGACAGGGGGGAGTGAGCAGTACTTC	CASSLPTGGSEQYF
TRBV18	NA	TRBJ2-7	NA	TGTGCCAGCTCACCAAACCTGTACCGAGGCGGCGATGAGGACGAGCAGTACTTC	CASSPNLYRGGDEDEQYF
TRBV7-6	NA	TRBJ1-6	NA	TGTGCCAGCAGCTTAGGGTTAGGGGTTAATTCACCCCTCCACTTT	CASSLGLGVNSPLHF
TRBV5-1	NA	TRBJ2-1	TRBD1	TGCGCCAGCAGCTTGCGGCAGGGGGCGAATGAGCAGTTCTTC	CASSLRQGANEQFF
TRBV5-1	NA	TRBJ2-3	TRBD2	TGCGCCAGCAGCCAGGGACTAGCGGGCAGCACAGATACGCAGTATTTT	CASSQGLAGSTDTQYF
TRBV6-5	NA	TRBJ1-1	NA	TGTGCCAGCAGTTACTATGGAGGCACTGAAGCTTTCTTT	CASSYYGGTEAFF
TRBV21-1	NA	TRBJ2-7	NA	TGTGCCAGCAGCCGCCGATCAGCGGGAGGGTCCTACGAGCAGTACTTC	CASSRRSAGGSYEQYF
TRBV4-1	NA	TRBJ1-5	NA	TGCGCCAGCAGCTCTCCTTCCTCCGGAGATCAGCCCCAGCATTTT	CASSSPSSGDQPQHF
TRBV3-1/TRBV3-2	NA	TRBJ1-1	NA	TGTGCCAGCAGCGACTTTGGGGCTGACACTGAAGCTTTCTTT	CASSDFGADTEAFF
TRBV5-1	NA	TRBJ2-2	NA	TGCGCCAGCAGCTTGGACAGGGGAGGCACCGGGGAGCTGTTTTTT	CASSLDRGGTGELFF
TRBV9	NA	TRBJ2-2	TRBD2	TGTGCCAGCAGCGTTGGGGCGGGAGGGTACACCGGGGAGCTGTTTTTT	CASSVGAGGYTGELFF
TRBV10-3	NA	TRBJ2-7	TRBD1	TGTGCCACGCCGACAGGGGTCATCTACGAGCAGTACTTC	CATPTGVIYEQYF
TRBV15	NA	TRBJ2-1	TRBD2	TGTGCCACCAGCACTAGACTAGCGGGAGCACCGGGCTATGAGCAGTTCTTC	CATSTRLAGAPGYEQFF
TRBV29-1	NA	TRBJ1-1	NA	TGCAGCGGGGAGGGGGGATTGGACACTGAAGCTTTCTTT	CSGEGGLDTEAFF
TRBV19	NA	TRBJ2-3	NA	TGTGCCAGTAGGCCCGACACTAGCACAGATACGCAGTATTTT	CASRPDTSTDTQYF
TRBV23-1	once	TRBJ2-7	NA	TGCGCCAGCAGTCAATCGGAGCCGACCCTTTACTACGAGCAGTACTTC	CASSQSEPTLYYEQYF
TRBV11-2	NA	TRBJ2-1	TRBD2	TGTGCCAGCAGCTTTCGTGGGAGGGCGAATGAGCAGTTCTTC	CASSFRGRANEQFF
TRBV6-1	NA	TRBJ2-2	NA	TGTGCCAGCAGTGAAGTTGGGCGGGGGCGTTCGGGGGAGCTGTTTTTT	CASSEVGRGRSGELFF
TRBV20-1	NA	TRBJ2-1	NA	TGCAGTGCTGGACATCCCAATGAGCAGTTCTTC	CSAGHPNEQFF
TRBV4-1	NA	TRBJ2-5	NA	TGCGCCAGCAGCCAAGATCGGGCAGGGTCGGGAGAGACCCAGTACTTC	CASSQDRAGSGETQYF
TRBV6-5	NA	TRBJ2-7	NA	TGTGCAGGGGGGCATCGCGGGAGTGTAGGCTACGAGCAGTACTTC	CAGGHRGSVGYEQYF
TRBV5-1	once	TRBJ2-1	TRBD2	TGCGCCAGCAGCTCCGGACTAGCCTACAATGAGCAGTTCTTC	CASSSGLAYNEQFF